Here is one TCR beta chain with its context. What antigen it recognizes has not been identified. The method was the immunoSEQ multiplex PCR assay. The multiplex PCR relied on a mix of 60 forward primers for TCR Vbeta segments and 13 reverse primers for TCR Jbeta segments. The CDR3 region of rearranged TCR beta genes was amplified from genomic DNA by a multiplex PCR assay. Amplified TCR beta libraries were sequenced as 87-base-pair reads on the Illumina HiSeq System. Turning to the authors' computational methods: A later analysis counted around 72 million unique TCR beta chains across the 650 to 700 repertoires, and around 9.9 million of these chains were shared by at least two donors. To remove PCR and sequencing errors, raw reads were error-corrected and collapsed into unique sequences using a nearest-neighbor algorithm that merged closely related sequences. To assign V, D and J gene segments, CDR3 sequences were aligned to IMGT reference sequences. For a sequence to be retained, a match of at least six nucleotides to both a V gene segment and a J gene segment was required. Rearrangements were called productive when the CDR3 lacked stop codons and stayed in frame with V and J; all others were non-productive. CDR3 was defined by IMGT convention, running from the second conserved V-encoded cysteine to the conserved J-encoded phenylalanine. In an earlier analysis of approximately 590 of the donors, sequences lacking an unambiguous match to a single V gene segment were excluded. An earlier analysis of 550 to 650 of the donors classified V segments as functional when productive rearrangements were above 56.7% and as segregating when the standard deviation between donors was above 5%. A statistical classification framework was built to diagnose cytomegalovirus status from the catalog of TCR beta chain sequences. A later analysis assigned V and J genes by comparing TCR nucleotide sequences with IMGT/GENE-DB human TR gene sequences. In a later analysis, CDR3 sequences and most-parsimonious VDJ recombination scenarios were assigned using the TCRdist pipeline. In a later analysis, every TCR beta chain was defined by the combination of its CDR3 amino acid sequence and its V-gene family, and reads without a unique V-gene family were dropped. In a later analysis, 450 to 600 highly shared, low-generation-probability nucleotide sequences were removed to address suspected cross-contamination and a sequencing artifact. In a later analysis, a clonal expansion index for each public chain was calculated from normalized within-repertoire ranks of inferred template counts. A later analysis computed generation probabilities with a VDJ recombination model fitted to out-of-frame rearrangements, and checked the results against IGoR. In a later analysis, TCR-TCR, TCR-HLA and TCR-CMV co-occurrence was scored with hypergeometric tests, and a repertoire-size bias correction was applied to TCR pairs. A later analysis estimated false discovery rates by permuting HLA or CMV assignments 20 times. In a later analysis, co-occurring TCRs were grouped using DBSCAN, with TCRdist sequence similarity added in when clustering inside HLA-allele-positive subsets. Co-occurrence clustering excluded repertoires with fewer than 30,000 or more than 120,000 public chains, plus five with anomalous nucleotide sharing. Not all clones reach the TCRdb copy of this immuneACCESS table, which keeps in-frame sequences only. Checked studies attribute under half of the gap to unresolved V genes and leave the rest unexplained. That table supplies the V and J calls and clone size; D and trimming were determined from the DNA. The table kept for this sample lists about 110,000 clones. 3.7% of the sample comes from the top ten.

CDR3 length: 15 amino acids, cysteine to phenylalanine. CDR3 DNA only is kept here, 45 bases in frame from base 1. Cut back by 6 bases and 2 bases, the V and J ends lie 16 bases apart. The germline V gene (reference sequence) yields MNHEY for CDR1 and SMNVEV for CDR2. These data come from a study of cytomegalovirus exposure and HLA in healthy donors (TCRdb year 2017). About the full investigation: In an earlier analysis of approximately 500 of the donors, under 300 Gb of sequence data and about 110 million unique TCR beta sequences from 180 million or so T cells were reported. Roughly 300 gigabases of sequencing data and around 90 million unique TCR sequences made up an early release that covered nearly 650 HLA-typed donors. Of the approximately 370 genotyped donors, less than 85% were placed in the genetic ancestry cluster associated with self-reported Caucasian donors. The study was designed to test whether signatures of past pathogen exposure could be identified by cataloging public T cell receptors. The study used immunosequencing to profile the T cell repertoires of approximately 690 subjects and linked those repertoires to cytomegalovirus serostatus. Besides the first cohort of 550 to 750 subjects, a separate validation cohort made up of 120 or so different subjects was used. High-throughput TCR immunosequencing, statistical association of individual TCRs with disease status, and machine learning were combined to predict cytomegalovirus infection status. A later analysis re-examined previously published TCR beta repertoires from 600 to 700 donors and added high-resolution HLA genotyping to investigate patterns of TCR occurrence. In the later analysis, no new phenotypic data were used to find candidate immune exposures; instead, reliance was placed on TCR beta sequences and their occurrence across donors. An earlier analysis of fewer than 750 of the donors used high-throughput TCR beta sequencing to judge whether each TCR beta V gene segment behaved as functional or pseudogenic. Alongside the repertoire data, information on donor age, sex, ethnicity and CMV serostatus was compiled. Genome-wide SNP genotypes for about 60% of the roughly 670 donors were used in a later genetic analysis, which treated that subset as a discovery cohort. Every repertoire in the discovery cohort had been generated on one and the same sequencing platform. Both class I and class II loci were covered by HLA typing, at four-digit resolution. The number of donors typed differed by locus, with about 629-640 for A, B, C, DRB1 and DQB1, about 500 for DQA1, under 610 for DPA1, and about 450 for DPB1. Five DR-DQ haplotypes were treated as single units for association and clustering because of strong linkage in the cohort. On average, over 200,000 unique TCR beta nucleotide sequences were sequenced per donor among fewer than 500 genotyped donors of the cohort, with about 17% of those sequences being non-productive.

The cohort was made up of about 610 healthy bone marrow donors. Cohort members were all nominally healthy when sampled, although unrecorded immune exposures were likely present. The donor tested CMV seronegative and was one of the 352 seronegative cohort members. A peripheral blood sample was provided by each donor, and peripheral blood mononuclear cells were used for TCR beta sequencing. Genomic DNA was extracted from the blood cell samples with the Qiagen DNeasy Blood Extraction Kit. Study-level results and caveats: According to a later analysis, most CMV-associated TCR beta chains appeared to be HLA-restricted, and the HLA associations seemed to be driven largely by CMV exposure. A further reported finding was that TCR beta sequences accurately predicted the HLA-A and HLA-B alleles for most subjects in the first cohort. When HLA alleles, especially DR and DQ, strongly co-occurred, TCR associations were difficult to assign to individual alleles. The classifier was reported to diagnose cytomegalovirus status with high specificity and sensitivity in both the original and validation cohorts. Most TCR sequences were seen in very few donors, while some public TCRs were found in many individuals. Broadly in line with IMGT annotations, most TCR beta V segments showed up in productive rearrangements about 87% or about 30% of the time in an earlier analysis of 587 of the donors. According to a later genetic analysis, donors in an Asian-associated ancestry cluster had fewer N-insertions in productive TCRs than the approximately 700-donor mean. It was suggested by the authors that the approach could potentially be generalized to other disease states and immunological phenotypes. Because the 87-base-pair reads could not distinguish some IMGT-functional V segments, including TRBV6-2 and TRBV6-3, those segments were excluded. In a later analysis, TCR association rates were found to vary across HLA loci, with the most associated TCRs seen for DRB1 alleles and the fewest for HLA-C alleles. In this cohort, only TCR beta chains were sequenced, and detectable features were limited by the absence of alpha or paired-chain data. The sequencing pipeline was judged likely to have produced a cluster of highly shared sequence variants as a technical artifact. In a later analysis, HLA-associated TCR beta chains showed more clonal expansion and lower generation probabilities than non-associated chains that were equally common. An association between a missense DCLRE1C variant and V-gene and J-gene trimming of TCR beta chains was found in a later genetic analysis and replicated in an independent cohort. Because HLA typing was unavailable for some donors at each locus, only the typed subset was used in association tests. Roughly uniform sequencing depth across donors was assumed in presence/absence analyses, although this assumption may not hold. Linkage disequilibrium might explain the correlated functional status among segregating V segments, but an unknown experimental factor could not be excluded. Because counts were too low, roughly 16 rarely observed V segments, including chromosome 9 orphons, were left out of the earlier analysis of 500 to 650 of the donors. The study listed 150 to 200 TCR beta chains as associated with cytomegalovirus. Specific HLA alleles were associated with 15,000 to 20,000 TCR beta sequences at a false discovery rate of 0.05 in a later analysis. In vitro tests confirmed that a few of the cytomegalovirus-associated TCR beta chains recognize cytomegalovirus antigens. CMV serostatus was the only immune exposure information available for the cohort. Several of the top co-occurrence clusters appeared to be linked to parvovirus B19, influenza, CMV and Epstein-Barr virus, according to a later analysis.

Here the chain combines TRBV27 and TRBJ1-2; the D gene is perhaps TRBD1, from 5 matching bases. The sequenced sample consisted of PBMCs. The sequence was collected from a man younger than 45 in good health and CMV-seronegative. For the CDR3, the sequence is CASSQTGRANYGYTF. The sequenced DNA is TGTGCCAGCAGCCAAACAGGCCGAGCGAACTATGGCTACACCTTC.